The 5 T cell receptor beta chains presented below share a single source sample, sequenced in a study of cytomegalovirus exposure and HLA in healthy donors. This PCR relied on a set of 60 Vbeta primers and 13 Jbeta primers. Sequenced by immunoSEQ multiplex PCR; TCRdb stores in-frame clones only, minus some. This table has 150,000 to 200,000 clones, roughly three quarters appearing once. Sequencing used PBMCs. The source is a young woman in good health and CMV-seropositive.

This sequence joins TRBV6-6 and TRBJ2-3; TRBD2 might be the D (6 bases). Trimming took 2 bases from V and 2 from J, leaving 14 bases between them. CDR3 size: 16 residues. Germline V CDR1 and CDR2: MNHNY, SVGAGI (reference sequence). DNA for the CDR3: TGTGCCAGCAGTTACGCTCGGGGGAGCTACACAGATACGCAGTATTTT. This sequence encodes CASSYARGSYTDTQYF.

This clone was seen more than once but under ten times. This sequence joins TRBV9 and TRBJ2-3; tentative D call: TRBD1 (6 bases). Trimming cost V 3 bases and J 6 bases, with 14 bases left between them. CDR3 size: 14 residues. Germline V gene sequence: CDR1 SGDLS, CDR2 YYNGEE. Here the CDR3 DNA reads TGTGCCAGCAGCGCCGGGACATCGTGGGATACGCAGTATTTT. This sequence encodes CASSAGTSWDTQYF.

The V call is TRBV10-3, the J call TRBJ1-1, with TRBD1 matching 7 bases. J was trimmed by 5 bases and V by 6 bases; bases with no gene match: 6. CDR1 and CDR2 (germline): ENHRY, SYGVKD. This CDR3 contains 13 residues. CDR3 bases: TGTGCCATCAGCCTCGGGACAGAGACTGAAGCTTTCTTT. Residues: CAISLGTETEAFF.

The chain joins TRBV28 to TRBJ2-5, with 9 bases matching TRBD2. With V trimmed by 6 bases and J by 2 bases, 10 bases remained unmatched. The germline V gene has CDR1 MDHEN and CDR2 SYDVKM. The CDR3 is 16 residues long. The CDR3 region has the DNA TGTGCCAGCAGCAGAAGAAGCGGGGGGTTTCAAGAGACCCAGTACTTC. Amino acid sequence: CASSRRSGGFQETQYF.

The chain carries TRBV28 and TRBJ2-7; 11 bases match TRBD1. J was trimmed by 0 bases and V by 2 bases; bases with no gene match: 3. The CDR3 extends over 16 amino acids. Per the germline V gene, CDR1 is MDHEN and CDR2 is SYDVKM. CDR3 in amino acids: CASSLQGTGGSYEQYF. The CDR3 coding sequence is TGTGCCAGCAGTTTACAAGGGACAGGGGGCTCCTACGAGCAGTACTTC.